This passage covers 24 T cell receptor beta chains from one sample sequenced in a study of blood T cell repertoires in COVID-19. Libraries were prepared by immunoSEQ multiplex PCR; TCRdb keeps only in-frame clonotypes and omits some of them. The table shows around 62,000 clones, with roughly 90% occurring only once. Sequencing was performed on peripheral blood. Every receptor here comes from a human donor in a cohort sampled during active COVID-19.

The V and J genes are TRBV19 and TRBJ1-1, with 8 bases lining up with TRBD1. Germline trimming cut 3 bases from V and 0 bases from J; bases unmatched to any gene: 3. Per germline, CDR1 LNHDA and CDR2 SQIVND (reference sequence). This CDR3 is 15 amino acids long. DNA for the CDR3: TGTGCCAGTAGTATGGGGACAGGTCTGAACACTGAAGCTTTCTTT. Protein sequence: CASSMGTGLNTEAFF.

The chain links TRBV2 to TRBJ2-5; no reliable D call. Germline CDR1 reads SNHLY; CDR2 reads FYNNEI. The V end was cut by 3 bases, the J end by 4 bases, with 9 bases between. The CDR3 loop spans 13 amino acids. CDR3: CASSDLVLETQYF. The CDR3 DNA reads as TGTGCCAGCAGTGATTTAGTATTAGAGACCCAGTACTTC.

The CDR3 reads CASSERQGNSPLHF. CDR3 sequence (DNA): TGTGCCAGCAGTGAGAGGCAGGGAAATTCACCCCTCCACTTT. The gene calls are TRBV6-4 and TRBJ1-6; perhaps TRBD1 as D (5 bases). CDR1 MRHNA and CDR2 SNTAGT come from the germline V gene. Trimming removed 3 bases at V and 7 bases at J, with 10 bases between. This CDR3 contains 14 residues.

This chain links TRBV4-3 with TRBJ1-6; the D gene is possibly TRBD1 (5 bases). V dropped 1 base and J dropped 6 bases, with 7 bases sitting between them. This CDR3 has 14 amino acids. The germline CDR1 and CDR2 sequences are LGHNA and YSLEER. CDR3 DNA sequence: TGCGCCAGCAGCCAAGGACAGTTTAATTCACCCCTCCACTTT. Amino acid sequence: CASSQGQFNSPLHF.

V and J are TRBV25-1 and TRBJ2-5; possibly TRBD2 for D (6 bases). The germline V gene encodes CDR1 MGHDK and CDR2 SYGVNS. V was pared by 3 bases and J by 5 bases, with 16 bases between. This CDR3 has 15 amino acids. CDR3 nucleotide sequence: TGTGCCAGCAGTGATCCTTGGACGCTAGCGGAGACCCAGTACTTC. Amino acids: CASSDPWTLAETQYF.

V gene TRBV5-6 combines with J gene TRBJ2-7, with a tentative D call TRBD1 (6 bases). Germline V gene lookup returns CDR1 SGHDT and CDR2 YYEEEE. This CDR3 is built from 16 residues. Between the trimmed V and J ends, which lost 6 bases and 0 bases, there was a span of 19 bases. DNA for the CDR3: TGTGCCAGCACTGACGACAGGACCCGGGGCTCCTACGAGCAGTACTTC. Translated: CASTDDRTRGSYEQYF.

The gene calls are TRBV3-1 (or the pseudogene TRBV3-2) and TRBJ2-5; D possibly corresponds to TRBD1 (5 bases). Germline-derived CDR1 and CDR2 are LGHDT and YNNKEL (reference sequence). The CDR3 has 16 residues. Between the trimmed V and J ends, which lost 0 bases and 3 bases, there was a span of 14 bases. The CDR3, as DNA: TGTGCCAGCAGCCAAGAAAGAGACAGTAACAAAGAGACCCAGTACTTC. Translation: CASSQERDSNKETQYF.

The V gene is TRBV28, the J gene TRBJ1-1, with D hard to call. Looked up from germline, CDR1 is MDHEN and CDR2 is SYDVKM. The CDR3 runs 13 residues. V lost 6 bases to trimming and J lost 1 base, with 9 bases between them. The CDR3, as DNA: TGTGCCAGCAGGAGCGGATGGAACACTGAAGCTTTCTTT. Its protein product is CASRSGWNTEAFF.

The chain recombines TRBV4-3 with TRBJ1-1, with D possibly TRBD1 on 5 matching bases. V was cut by 3 bases and J by 5 bases, with 13 bases left in between. Germline CDR1 and CDR2: LGHNA and YSLEER. CDR3 size: 14 residues. CDR3 nucleotide sequence: TGCGCCAGCAGCCATAATACGGGGGGAACTGAAGCTTTCTTT. Translating gives CASSHNTGGTEAFF.

The chain uses TRBV11-2 and TRBJ2-7; 9 bases line up with TRBD2. The junction had 7 bases not matched to a gene; V was cut back by 1 base and J by 6 bases. The CDR3 extends over 15 amino acids. Germline V lookup: CDR1 SGHAT, CDR2 FQNNGV. CDR3 bases: TGTGCCAGCAGCTTAGGGGCGGGAGGGTTCGTCGAGCAGTACTTC. Translation gives CASSLGAGGFVEQYF.

The rearrangement uses TRBV12-3 or TRBV12-4 and TRBJ2-5, with D perhaps TRBD1 (5 bases). The V gene lost 8 bases and the J gene lost 0 bases, with 10 bases spanning the gap. The CDR3 runs to 13 residues. This chain's CDR3 is CASVSGYQETQYF. CDR3 in DNA: TGTGCCAGCGTATCAGGGTACCAAGAGACCCAGTACTTC.

J is TRBJ2-3 and V is TRBV4-3; D is possibly TRBD1 (5 bases). With 0 bases removed from V and 6 bases from J, the gap between germline ends came to 19 bases. Looked up from germline, CDR1 is LGHNA and CDR2 is YSLEER. This CDR3 has 17 amino acids. The CDR3 region is CASSQERQGRTLDTQYF. CDR3 in DNA: TGCGCCAGCAGCCAAGAGCGGCAGGGAAGGACCCTGGATACGCAGTATTTT.

CDR3 in DNA: TGCAGCGGACAAGGACAAACCGGGGAGCTGTTTTTT. This encodes CSGQGQTGELFF. This rearrangement joins TRBV29-1 to TRBJ2-2; weak D call: TRBD1 (5 bases). Trimming stripped 7 bases from V and 5 bases from J, with 11 bases between. The CDR3 has 12 residues. CDR1 is SQVTM, CDR2 ANQGSEA, per germline.

The chain links TRBV5-5 to TRBJ1-4; 11 positions agree with TRBD1. Trimming took 3 bases from V and 7 from J; bases not matched to a gene: 8. The CDR3 is 16 amino acids. Germline-derived CDR1 and CDR2 are SGHKS and YYEKEE (reference sequence). CDR3 sequence: CASSWRPGQGGEKLFF. DNA for the CDR3: TGTGCCAGCAGCTGGCGTCCGGGACAGGGGGGTGAAAAACTGTTTTTT.

This rearrangement joins TRBV27 to TRBJ2-7; tentatively, D is TRBD1 (6 bases). Trimming cost V 5 bases and J 2 bases, with 13 bases left between them. Germline-derived CDR1 and CDR2 are MNHEY and SMNVEV (reference sequence). The CDR3 extends over 14 amino acids. This chain's CDR3 is CASSPGDTTYEQYF. Here the CDR3 DNA reads TGTGCCAGCAGTCCCGGGGACACGACCTACGAGCAGTACTTC.

The CDR3 DNA follows: TGTGCCAGCAGCTCCGGGACAGGGCCCAGTACCGAAGCTTTCTTT. Protein product: CASSSGTGPSTEAFF. The V gene is TRBV6-5, the J gene TRBJ1-1; 9 bases align to TRBD1. The CDR3 loop spans 15 amino acids. Per germline, CDR1 MNHEY and CDR2 SVGAGI. J lost 8 bases, V lost 6 bases, and 13 bases had no gene match.

The chain recombines TRBV28 with TRBJ1-5; D is unresolved. The CDR3 covers 13 residues. V was cut by 6 bases and J by 3 bases, with 9 bases left in between. The germline V gene has CDR1 MDHEN and CDR2 SYDVKM. The CDR3 DNA reads TGTGCCAGCAGACTACCCTACAATCAGCCCCAGCATTTT. It specifies CASRLPYNQPQHF.

In DNA form, the CDR3 reads TGTGCCAGTAGTATACAGGGGAGCTCCTACGAGCAGTACTTC. As protein: CASSIQGSSYEQYF. The J gene is TRBJ2-7, the V gene TRBV19; D is perhaps TRBD1 (6 bases). In germline, CDR1 is LNHDA, CDR2 SQIVND (reference sequence). The CDR3 contains 14 residues. Deletions cut 2 bases from V and 0 bases from J, with 8 bases between.

This rearrangement joins TRBV5-6 to TRBJ2-5; 7 positions agree with TRBD1. This CDR3 contains 13 residues. Germline V gene data show CDR1 as SGHDT and CDR2 as YYEEEE. The junction had 4 bases not matched to a gene; V was cut back by 4 bases and J by 4 bases. DNA of the CDR3: TGTGCCAGCAGCCCGACAGGGACAGAGACCCAGTACTTC. Protein sequence: CASSPTGTETQYF.

The rearrangement joins TRBV6-6 to TRBJ2-7, with TRBD1 as a possible D gene (6 bases). There are 13 residues in the CDR3. Germline CDR1 reads MNHNY; CDR2 reads SVGAGI (reference sequence). Trimming took off 6 bases at V and 3 bases at J, with 12 bases between the two ends. This chain's CDR3 is CASSQDRGYEQYF. DNA of the CDR3: TGTGCCAGCAGCCAGGACAGAGGCTACGAGCAGTACTTC.

V usage is TRBV28 and J usage is TRBJ1-1, with 9 bases fitting TRBD1. V shed 7 bases, J shed 6 bases, and the junction held 15 bases outside the gene matches. From germline, CDR1 is MDHEN and CDR2 SYDVKM. The CDR3 consists of 16 residues. The CDR3 region is CASTSSGTGRWAEAFF. CDR3 bases: TGTGCCAGCACCTCGAGCGGGACAGGGCGTTGGGCTGAAGCTTTCTTT.

This rearrangement joins TRBV2 to TRBJ1-1, with TRBD1 matching over 8 bases. V was pared by 4 bases and J by 2 bases, with 3 bases of the junction left unmatched. CDR1 is SNHLY and CDR2 is FYNNEI in the germline V gene. This CDR3 has 14 residues. CDR3 protein: CASSGTGRNTEAFF. The CDR3 DNA reads as TGTGCCAGCAGTGGGACAGGGAGAAACACTGAAGCTTTCTTT.

The CDR3 nucleotides are TGTGCCACCAGTGACGTGGGACAGGGTCTCACCGGGGAGCTGTTTTTT. This encodes CATSDVGQGLTGELFF. This chain joins TRBV24-1 and TRBJ2-2; 9 bases align to TRBD1. The CDR3 extends over 16 amino acids. Trimming cost V 4 bases and J 4 bases; bases outside gene matches: 6. From germline, CDR1 is KGHDR and CDR2 SFDVKD.

This clone was detected only a few times. The CDR3 sequence is CASSLEGVSTGELFF. CDR3 sequence (DNA): TGTGCCAGCAGCTTAGAGGGGGTTAGCACCGGGGAGCTGTTTTTT. The chain recombines TRBV7-2 with TRBJ2-2; D is perhaps TRBD1 (6 bases). With 1 base removed from V and 4 bases from J, the gap between germline ends came to 10 bases. Germline CDR1 is SGHTA and CDR2 is FQGNSA. This CDR3 is 15 amino acids long.